The 21 T cell receptor beta chains below all came from one sample that was sequenced in a study of long-term antiretroviral therapy in people with HIV. The run of the v3.0 immunoSEQ assay was at survey level. Here immunoSEQ multiplex PCR was the method, and the copy in TCRdb shows in-frame clones only, minus some. The sample yields approximately 25,000 clones, about 86% seen once. The source material was unsorted PBMCs, sampled 1.2 years after starting antiretroviral therapy. The receptors here all came from a man aged 45-60 years with HIV.

The rearrangement uses TRBV29-1 and TRBJ2-7; 10 positions match TRBD1. V lost 1 base, J lost 5 bases, and 2 bases stayed unmatched. The CDR3 spans 13 residues. CDR1 and CDR2 from the germline V gene are SQVTM and ANQGSEA. The CDR3 loop reads CSVEGTGGNEQYF. The CDR3 DNA reads TGCAGCGTTGAAGGGACAGGGGGTAACGAGCAGTACTTC.

This chain joins TRBV11-2 and TRBJ2-1, with D unclear. Germline lookup yields CDR1 SGHAT and CDR2 FQNNGV. CDR3 size: 18 residues. V lost 6 bases and J lost 4, with 25 bases in between. The DNA of the CDR3 is TGTGCCAGCAGTCGGCCCTTCCCGACATCCCCTAGATACAATGAGCAGTTCTTC. Its translation: CASSRPFPTSPRYNEQFF.

Turning to this clone: At one end, the junction sequence differs from germline, possibly due to a read error. This chain joins TRBV6-1 and TRBJ1-4; 7 nucleotides agree with TRBD1. The CDR3 spans 13 residues. Germline V gene lookup returns CDR1 MNHNS and CDR2 SASEGT. CDR3 sequence reads: CASNLARDRKLLF. In DNA form, the CDR3 reads TGTGCCAGCAACCTCGCGAGGGACAGAAAATTACTTTTT.

As DNA, the CDR3 is TGTGCCAGCAGTACGGGACAGGGTATCCACGAGCAGTACTTC. It yields the protein CASSTGQGIHEQYF. This chain uses TRBV2 with TRBJ2-7; 9 bases line up with TRBD1. Per germline, CDR1 SNHLY and CDR2 FYNNEI. V lost 5 bases, J lost 5 bases, and 7 bases stayed unmatched. The CDR3 is 14 residues long. Drawing the rest from reference TRBV2 and TRBJ2-7, the complete variable domain is EPEVTQTPSHQVTQMGQEVILRCVPISNHLYFYWYRQILGQKVEFLVSFYNNEISEKSEIFDDQFSVERPDGSNFTLKIRSTKLEDSAMYFCASSTGQGIHEQYFGPGTRLTVT.

J is TRBJ1-5 and V is TRBV6-5; D remains ambiguous. This CDR3 spans 13 amino acids. Trimming cost V 5 bases and J 4 bases, with 9 bases left between them. CDR1 is MNHEY and CDR2 is SVGAGI in the germline V gene. The CDR3 loop is CASSRTANQPQHF. In nucleotides, the CDR3 is TGTGCCAGCAGTCGGACGGCAAATCAGCCCCAGCATTTT.

This chain uses TRBV2 with TRBJ2-2; D remains ambiguous. The V end was cut by 2 bases, the J end by 6 bases, with 13 bases between. The CDR3 has 15 amino acids. CDR1 and CDR2 (germline): SNHLY, FYNNEI. CDR3 loop: CASSEYRVTAGELFF. In DNA form, the CDR3 reads TGTGCCAGCAGTGAATATAGGGTCACCGCCGGGGAGCTGTTTTTT.

As for this clone: An end of the junction differs from the germline gene, which may be a read error. Other DNA variants within this sample encode the same CDR3. This chain links TRBV4-1 with TRBJ2-1; 9 bases are a match to TRBD1. The CDR3 is 20 residues long. CDR1 is MGHRA, CDR2 YSYEKL, per germline. CDR3 region: CASSQDWFEPGDRVLDEQFF. The CDR3 DNA sequence: TGCGCCAGTAGCCAAGATTGGTTTGAACCGGGGGACAGGGTTCTGGATGAGCAGTTCTTC.

J is TRBJ2-7 and V is TRBV29-1; unclear D gene. CDR1 and CDR2 from the germline V gene are SQVTM and ANQGSEA. The CDR3 contains 12 residues. Trimming shortened V by 7 bases and J by 1 base, and 11 bases separated the two germline ends. The CDR3 nucleotides read TGCAGCGCCTACACGGAGTCCTACGAGCAGTACTTC. Protein product: CSAYTESYEQYF.

The chain carries TRBV5-4 and TRBJ1-2, with no clear D. V was cut by 4 bases and J by 6 bases, with 13 bases left in between. CDR3 length: 13 amino acids. Germline loops: CDR1 SGHNT, CDR2 YYREEE (reference sequence). CDR3 amino acids: CASSVTSADGYTF. The CDR3 DNA reads as TGTGCCAGCAGCGTCACAAGCGCGGATGGCTACACCTTC.

The chain has TRBV28 and TRBJ1-1; maybe TRBD1 (5 bases). Germline V lookup: CDR1 MDHEN, CDR2 SYDVKM. V was shortened by 4 bases and J by 1 base, with 13 bases between the two germline ends. The CDR3 is made up of 15 amino acids. The chain's CDR3 is CASSSQQGPNTEAFF. For the CDR3, the DNA is TGTGCCAGCAGTTCACAGCAGGGCCCGAACACTGAAGCTTTCTTT.

The chain is built from TRBV9 and TRBJ1-2, with D unresolved. From germline, CDR1 is SGDLS and CDR2 YYNGEE. V gave up 2 bases and J gave up 4 bases, with 9 bases separating them. The CDR3 is 13 amino acids. CDR3 sequence (DNA): TGTGCCAGCAGCGTCCCGGGATTCTATGGCTACACCTTC. Translation: CASSVPGFYGYTF.

The rearrangement uses TRBV19 and TRBJ1-1, with unresolved D. The CDR3 covers 14 residues. From germline, CDR1 is LNHDA and CDR2 SQIVND (reference sequence). The V and J ends lost 5 bases and 4 bases respectively, with 14 bases between them. The CDR3 loop is CASSFRAPTTEAFF. The CDR3 nucleotides read TGTGCCAGTAGTTTTCGGGCCCCGACCACTGAAGCTTTCTTT.

The gene calls are TRBV9 and TRBJ2-5; maybe TRBD2 (5 bases). Trimming took off 7 bases at V and 7 bases at J, with 17 bases between the two ends. The germline V gene encodes CDR1 SGDLS and CDR2 YYNGEE. This CDR3 contains 13 residues. The CDR3 loop is CASAEALGGTQYF. DNA for the CDR3: TGTGCCAGCGCGGAGGCCCTAGGTGGGACCCAGTACTTC. The entire variable domain, with the rest obtained from reference TRBV9 and TRBJ2-5, is as follows: DSGVTQTPKHLITATGQRVTLRCSPRSGDLSVYWYQQSLDQGLQFLIQYYNGEERAKGNILERFSAQQFPDLHSELNLSSLELGDSALYFCASAEALGGTQYFGPGTRLLVL.

The V and J genes are TRBV28 and TRBJ1-2; D possibly corresponds to TRBD1 (6 bases). CDR3 size: 16 residues. Germline V gene data show CDR1 as MDHEN and CDR2 as SYDVKM. V was cut by 6 bases and J by 5 bases, with 22 bases left in between. CDR3 coding DNA: TGTGCCAGCAGCGAAGGGGACACGGGTCCGGGATATGGCTACACCTTC. This translates into CASSEGDTGPGYGYTF.

The rearrangement links TRBV28 to TRBJ1-2; D possibly corresponds to TRBD1 (5 bases). Per the germline V gene, CDR1 is MDHEN and CDR2 is SYDVKM. V dropped 3 bases and J dropped 5 bases, with 7 bases sitting between them. The CDR3 totals 12 residues. As DNA, the CDR3 is TGTGCCAGCAGTTTGGGGGAATATGGCTACACCTTC. It encodes CASSLGEYGYTF.

This clone showed up just once. The chain has TRBV5-5 and TRBJ2-7; TRBD1 aligns across 8 bases. CDR1 and CDR2 (germline): SGHKS, YYEKEE (reference sequence). V lost 4 bases, J lost 5 bases, and 8 bases stayed unmatched. The CDR3 length is 14 residues. CDR3 nucleotide sequence: TGTGCCAGCAGCACCCGGACAGGGAAGGACGAGCAGTACTTC. Amino acids: CASSTRTGKDEQYF.

This rearrangement joins TRBV28 to TRBJ1-2; D perhaps matches TRBD1 (5 bases). V was trimmed by 7 bases and J by 4 bases, leaving 19 bases between them. The V gene's germline CDR1 is MDHEN and CDR2 SYDVKM. The CDR3 is 15 residues long. The CDR3 sequence: CASIKRGGSFYGYTF. The DNA of the CDR3 is TGTGCCAGCATCAAGAGGGGCGGCTCTTTCTATGGCTACACCTTC.

The chain is built from TRBV23-1 and TRBJ1-5, with 8 bases fitting TRBD1. TRBV23-1 is an ORF for which the function is uncertain. CDR3 length: 16 amino acids. J was trimmed by 0 bases and V by 4 bases; bases with no gene match: 5. CDR3 DNA: TGCGCCAGCAGTCGCAAACAGGGGGTTAGCAATCAGCCCCAGCATTTT. Translated: CASSRKQGVSNQPQHF.

The V gene is TRBV27, the J gene TRBJ1-4; no clear D gene. Germline CDR1 is MNHEY and CDR2 is SMNVEV (reference sequence). Trimming took off 5 bases at V and 0 bases at J, with 10 bases between the two ends. The length of the CDR3 is 15 residues. The CDR3 DNA follows: TGTGCCAGCAGTCCCTACGGTGCAACTAATGAAAAACTGTTTTTT. Amino acids: CASSPYGATNEKLFF.

The rearrangement links TRBV2 to TRBJ2-1; D may match TRBD1 or TRBD2 (5 bases each). Trimming cost V 7 bases and J 5 bases, with 12 bases left between them. Germline values: CDR1 SNHLY, CDR2 FYNNEI. This CDR3 is 13 amino acids long. CDR3 coding DNA: TGTGCCAGCAAACTGGGGGTCGACAATGAGCAGTTCTTC. It yields the protein CASKLGVDNEQFF.

V and J are TRBV19 and TRBJ1-5; D might be TRBD1 (5 bases). V was pared by 9 bases and J by 0 bases, with 18 bases between. This CDR3 contains 16 residues. The germline V gene has CDR1 LNHDA and CDR2 SQIVND (reference sequence). CDR3 sequence reads: CASRFDRDYSNQPQHF. DNA of the CDR3: TGTGCCAGCCGTTTCGACAGAGATTATAGCAATCAGCCCCAGCATTTT.